A selection of T cell receptor beta chains follows, all from one sample in a study of shared clonotypes between healthy human individuals. Produced via immunoSEQ multiplex PCR; TCRdb's table is partial and in-frame only. The sample holds roughly 2 million clones, around 95% seen once. Sample: naive CD4+ T cells sorted from blood. The source of these receptors is a man aged 18 to 35 in good health. The CDR3 runs from the conserved cysteine through the conserved F or W. The D gene is left open where the match is weak. Only part of the rows carry a size: once, few, many, or a class if the clone is expanded.

>TRBV6-5|once|TRBJ2-2|NA
TGTGCCAGCAGTCCCCGTAGGGCCACCGGGGAGCTGTTTTTT
CASSPRRATGELFF
>TRBV4-3|NA|TRBJ2-7|TRBD2
TGCGCCAGCTGCCCCTTGTTTCTGCGGGAGCTGGCTAATCACGAGCAGTACTTC
CASCPLFLRELANHEQYF
>TRBV5-1|once|TRBJ2-7|TRBD2
TGCGCCAGCAGCTCCCTCCCTAGCGGGAGTTACGAGCAGTACTTC
CASSSLPSGSYEQYF
>TRBV6-5|NA|TRBJ1-1|TRBD1
TGTGCCAGCATACAGGGGGCCGGTCGGACTGAAGCTTTCTTT
CASIQGAGRTEAFF
>TRBV5-1|NA|TRBJ2-7|TRBD1
TGCGCCAGCAGTAACCGACAGGGGGCGTACGAGCAGTACTTC
CASSNRQGAYEQYF
>TRBV15|NA|TRBJ2-3|TRBD1
TGTGCCACCAGCAGAGGACAGGGGGCTGGGGTCACAGATACGCAGTATTTT
CATSRGQGAGVTDTQYF
>TRBV2|once|TRBJ1-2|NA
TGTGCCAGCAATCCTAACTATGGCTACACCTTC
CASNPNYGYTF
>TRBV11-2|NA|TRBJ2-2|NA
TGTGCCAGCTTACGGGGGCGAGCCGGGGAGCTGTTTTTT
CASLRGRAGELFF
>TRBV30|NA|TRBJ1-2|NA
TGTGCCTGGAGTGGGGACAAAAATGGCTACACCTTC
CAWSGDKNGYTF
>TRBV9|NA|TRBJ2-7|TRBD1
TGTGCCAGCAGCCCTCGGGACAGGGCCTACGAGCAGTACTTC
CASSPRDRAYEQYF
>TRBV5-1|NA|TRBJ2-5|TRBD1
TGCGCCAGCAGCCTATCGACAGGGGCAGAGACCCAGTACTTC
CASSLSTGAETQYF
>TRBV9|NA|TRBJ2-5|NA
TGTGCCAGCAGCGTAGAAGGTTATCTAGAGACCCAGTACTTC
CASSVEGYLETQYF
>TRBV5-1|NA|TRBJ2-4|NA
TGCGCCAGCAGCTTTGAGGTAGCCAAAAACATTCAGTACTTC
CASSFEVAKNIQYF
>TRBV5-4|NA|TRBJ2-1|TRBD2
TGTGCCAGCAGCTGGGAACGGTATACTAGCGGGAGTCAGTTCTTC
CASSWERYTSGSQFF
>TRBV11-2|NA|TRBJ2-1|TRBD2
TGTGCCAGCAGCTTGGCGGGAGGGTCCTACAATGAGCAGTTCTTC
CASSLAGGSYNEQFF
>TRBV7-8|NA|TRBJ2-7|TRBD2
TGTGCCAGCAGCCCCGTGGGACTAGCGTCCTACGAGCAGTACTTC
CASSPVGLASYEQYF
>TRBV6-4|NA|TRBJ2-5|NA
TGTGCCAGCAGTCCGACTAGTTCGGGCGAGACCCAGTACTTC
CASSPTSSGETQYF
>TRBV19|NA|TRBJ1-1|NA
TGTGCCAGCTTATCCTTACAGGGTCGCGAGGCTTTCTTT
CASLSLQGREAFF
>TRBV7-3|once|TRBJ2-7|NA
TGTGCCAGCAGCTTAAGATGGGGTCAGCCTACCTACGAGCAGTACTTC
CASSLRWGQPTYEQYF
>TRBV18|NA|TRBJ2-7|TRBD2
TGTGCCAGCTCACCGGGGCGGGAGCGTTACGAGCAGTACTTC
CASSPGRERYEQYF
>TRBV7-2|few|TRBJ1-6|NA
TGTGCCAGCAGCCCGACCGGGACATTGTATTCACCCCTCCACTTT
CASSPTGTLYSPLHF
>TRBV5-6|few|TRBJ1-4|NA
TGTGCCAGCAGCTTGGGGGGGAATGAAAAACTGTTTTTT
CASSLGGNEKLFF
>TRBV28|NA|TRBJ1-2|NA
TGTGCCACATCGAGATCTCAAACAGGGCCGTCTGGCTACACCTTC
CATSRSQTGPSGYTF
>TRBV6-1|NA|TRBJ2-7|NA
TGTGCCAGCAGTGAAGTCATGGCGACCACCTCACCTTACGAGCAGTACTTC
CASSEVMATTSPYEQYF
>TRBV4-1|NA|TRBJ1-2|TRBD1
TGCGCCAGCAGCCAAACCTTCCGGGACAGGCGCTATGGCTACACCTTC
CASSQTFRDRRYGYTF
>TRBV28|NA|TRBJ2-1|NA
TGTGCCAGCAGTTTGAGGGCCAATTACAATGAGCAGTTCTTC
CASSLRANYNEQFF
>TRBV20-1|once|TRBJ2-7|NA
TGCAGTGCTTTTAAATCCTACGAGCAGTACTTC
CSAFKSYEQYF
>TRBV4-3|NA|TRBJ2-3|TRBD2
TGCGCCAGCAGCCAACTTAGCGGGGTGGCGGGATATACGCAGTATTTT
CASSQLSGVAGYTQYF
>TRBV2|once|TRBJ2-2|TRBD1
TGTGCCAGCAAAGGGACAGGGAACACCGGGGAGCTGTTTTTT
CASKGTGNTGELFF
>TRBV11-2|NA|TRBJ2-2|TRBD2
TGTGCCAGCAGTTATCCTAGCGGGAGGGCGTACACCGGGGAGCTGTTTTTT
CASSYPSGRAYTGELFF
>TRBV4-1|once|TRBJ2-5|NA
TGCGCCAGCAGCCAAGAAAGGGGACTGATGTTCCAAGAGACCCAGTACTTC
CASSQERGLMFQETQYF
>TRBV19|NA|TRBJ2-2|TRBD2
TGTGCCAGTAGTCGGGGGGAGTCGAACACCGGGGAGCTGTTTTTT
CASSRGESNTGELFF
>TRBV5-4|NA|TRBJ1-1|NA
TGTGCCAGCAGCTTGGTTGCAGACAACACTGAAGCTTTCTTT
CASSLVADNTEAFF
>TRBV5-8|NA|TRBJ1-5|NA
TGTGCCAGCAGCGGGACCTTGGGTCAGCCCCAGCATTTT
CASSGTLGQPQHF
>TRBV21-1|NA|TRBJ2-7|NA
TGTGCCAGCAGGTCGCACTTCTCCTACGAGCAGTACTTC
CASRSHFSYEQYF
>TRBV28|NA|TRBJ1-4|TRBD1
TGTGCCAGCAGTTTGGGGACAGGTTGGAATGAAAAACTGTTTTTT
CASSLGTGWNEKLFF
>TRBV28|NA|TRBJ1-1|NA
TGTGCCAGCAGTTTGGAGGTAGGGACTGAAGCTTTCTTT
CASSLEVGTEAFF
>TRBV5-1|NA|TRBJ2-3|TRBD1
TGCGCCAGCAGCGGGACAGGCACAGATACGCAGTATTTT
CASSGTGTDTQYF
>TRBV7-9|NA|TRBJ1-2|NA
TGTGCCAGCAGCTTAACGGGGCTGCTGGGCAGGGTGTCTGGCTACACCTTC
CASSLTGLLGRVSGYTF
>TRBV6-1|NA|TRBJ1-6|TRBD1
TGTGCCAGCAGCGGACAGGGAGGGAATTCACCCCTCCACTTT
CASSGQGGNSPLHF
>TRBV30|once|TRBJ2-5|NA
TGTGCCTGGAGAGGACAGCAGACCCAGTACTTC
CAWRGQQTQYF
>TRBV9|NA|TRBJ1-6|NA
TGTGCCAGCAGCGGGGGACCCTATAATTCACCCCTCCACTTT
CASSGGPYNSPLHF
>TRBV10-3|once|TRBJ1-5|TRBD1
TGTGCCACCGTGGACAGGGAAGGTTCTCAGCCCCAGCATTTT
CATVDREGSQPQHF
>TRBV19|NA|TRBJ1-4|NA
TGTGCCAGCCTATCCCCTACAGGGCGGGAACTGTTTTTT
CASLSPTGRELFF
>TRBV7-9|NA|TRBJ2-2|TRBD2
TGTGCCAGCAGATCAGGAGGGACTAGCCCCGGGGAGCTGTTTTTT
CASRSGGTSPGELFF
>TRBV5-1|once|TRBJ1-2|NA
TGCGCCAGCAGTTTAGGGGATTTCGATGGCTACACCTTC
CASSLGDFDGYTF